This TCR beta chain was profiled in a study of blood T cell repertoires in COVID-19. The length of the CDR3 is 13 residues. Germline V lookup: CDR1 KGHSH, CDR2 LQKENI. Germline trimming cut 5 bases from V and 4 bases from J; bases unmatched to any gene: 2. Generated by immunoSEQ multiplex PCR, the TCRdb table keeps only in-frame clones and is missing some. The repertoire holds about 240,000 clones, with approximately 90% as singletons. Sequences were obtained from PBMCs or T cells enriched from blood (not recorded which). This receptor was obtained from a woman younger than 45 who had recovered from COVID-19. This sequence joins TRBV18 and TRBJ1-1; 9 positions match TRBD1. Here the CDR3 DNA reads TGTGCCAGCTCATCGACAGGGGGCACTGAAGCTTTCTTT. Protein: CASSSTGGTEAFF.